This entry lists 17 T cell receptor beta chains sequenced from one sample in a study of beta chain features in type 1 diabetes. General observations from the study: Patients with Type 1 diabetes showed moderately but significantly shorter TCRB CDR3s in all four CD4+ subsets.

Expressed TCRB transcripts were sequenced because the isolated RNA had all been reverse transcribed beforehand. The repertoire was sequenced with immunoSEQ multiplex PCR; TCRdb's copy has only in-frame clones and lacks some. This sample has 240,000 or so clones, with about 14% found just once. No antigen has been assigned to these receptors. Sequencing input: naive CD4+ T cells from blood. These receptors were collected from a man aged 30 to 45 with type 1 diabetes.

A few counts support this clone. The chain carries TRBV7-9 and TRBJ2-3; 7 nucleotides line up with TRBD1. This CDR3 has 14 amino acids. After removal of 4 bases from V and 1 base from J, the junction contained 2 bases not matched to a gene. Germline assignment: CDR1 SEHNR and CDR2 FQNEAQ (reference sequence). The CDR3, as DNA: TGTGCCAGCAGCTACAGGGGTGGCACAGATACGCAGTATTTT. Its translation is CASSYRGGTDTQYF.

This clone was seen once. The rearrangement joins TRBV5-1 to TRBJ2-1; 7 nucleotides agree with TRBD2. From germline, CDR1 is SGHRS and CDR2 YFSETQ. The CDR3 sequence is 16 residues long. The trim removed 0 bases at V and 3 bases at J, leaving 6 bases unmatched. The CDR3 reads CASSLALGEGYNEQFF. The DNA for the CDR3 is TGCGCCAGCAGCTTGGCCTTGGGGGAGGGCTACAATGAGCAGTTCTTC.

The J gene is TRBJ2-7, the V gene TRBV5-1, with TRBD2 matching over 7 bases. CDR3 size: 12 residues. V was clipped by 4 bases and J by 9 bases; unmatched bases: 7. The V gene's germline CDR1 is SGHRS and CDR2 YFSETQ. CDR3 sequence reads: CASSATGGRQYF. The CDR3 DNA follows: TGCGCCAGCAGCGCGACGGGAGGTAGGCAGTACTTC.

V usage is TRBV18 and J usage is TRBJ2-3; TRBD1 matches 7 bases. This CDR3 region has 16 residues. CDR1 is KGHSH and CDR2 is LQKENI in the germline V gene. J lost 4 bases, V lost 0 bases, and 7 bases had no gene match. CDR3: CASSPPRGGGADTQYF. The CDR3 bases are TGTGCCAGCTCACCACCAAGAGGGGGCGGCGCAGATACGCAGTATTTT.

The chain recombines TRBV5-4 with TRBJ2-1; 13 bases are shared with TRBD2. V was clipped by 4 bases and J by 8 bases; unmatched bases: 12. Germline loops: CDR1 SGHNT, CDR2 YYREEE (reference sequence). The CDR3 is 17 residues long. The CDR3 bases are TGTGCCAGCAGCCACGGACACCAACTAGCGGGAGGGGATGAGCAGTTCTTC. Translation gives CASSHGHQLAGGDEQFF.

This clone was counted a few times. The gene calls are TRBV5-1 and TRBJ2-5; TRBD1 aligns across 8 bases. Germline V gene lookup returns CDR1 SGHRS and CDR2 YFSETQ. The CDR3 is 15 residues long. The J segment lost 5 bases and the V segment lost 0 bases, leaving 6 bases of the junction unmatched. CDR3 amino acids: CASSLGPTGDETQYF. The CDR3 bases are TGCGCCAGCAGCTTGGGCCCGACAGGGGACGAGACCCAGTACTTC.

The V and J genes are TRBV5-1 and TRBJ2-3; 11 positions agree with TRBD2. CDR1 is SGHRS and CDR2 is YFSETQ in the germline V gene. Unmatched junction bases numbered 2, after V lost 0 bases and J lost 2 bases. This CDR3 is built from 16 residues. The CDR3 coding sequence is TGCGCCAGCAGCTTGGCTAGCGGGAGGAACACAGATACGCAGTATTTT. Translating it yields CASSLASGRNTDTQYF.

This clone was picked up a small number of times. The chain links TRBV4-1 to TRBJ2-7; 7 bases align to TRBD1. J gave up 6 bases and V 0 bases, and 11 bases lay outside the gene matches. Germline V gene sequence: CDR1 MGHRA, CDR2 YSYEKL. The CDR3 is 16 residues long. The CDR3 region is CASSQDEGNRGSEQYF. CDR3 nucleotide sequence: TGCGCCAGCAGCCAAGATGAAGGTAACAGGGGTTCCGAGCAGTACTTC.

This clone was seen a few times. CDR3 residues: CASTWRVQETQYF. CDR3 DNA: TGTGCCAGCACCTGGCGGGTCCAAGAGACCCAGTACTTC. This chain connects TRBV2 to TRBJ2-5; D might be TRBD2 (5 bases). This CDR3 comprises 13 residues. With 7 bases removed from V and 1 base from J, the gap between germline ends came to 10 bases. CDR1 is SNHLY, CDR2 FYNNEI, per germline.

In this sample, this clone turned up a few times. This chain links TRBV18 with TRBJ2-1, with D unclear. The V gene's germline CDR1 is KGHSH and CDR2 LQKENI. Trimming pared 2 bases from V and 8 bases from J, leaving 4 bases between. This CDR3 contains 11 residues. Written as DNA, the CDR3 is TGTGCCAGCTCACCATTCGATGAGCAGTTCTTC. This gives the protein CASSPFDEQFF.

This sequence joins TRBV15 and TRBJ2-7; TRBD2 agrees at 10 bases. The germline V gene encodes CDR1 LNHNV and CDR2 YYDKDF (reference sequence). The junction had 2 bases not matched to a gene; V was cut back by 1 base and J by 2 bases. The CDR3 sequence is 15 residues long. CDR3 protein: CATSRGAGGAYEQYF. The CDR3 DNA sequence: TGTGCCACCAGCAGAGGAGCGGGAGGGGCCTACGAGCAGTACTTC.

This chain uses TRBV5-6 with TRBJ2-4, with D tentatively TRBD2 (5 bases). CDR1 SGHDT and CDR2 YYEEEE come from the germline V gene. This CDR3 has 13 amino acids. Trimming stripped 5 bases from V and 6 bases from J, with 12 bases between. CDR3 in amino acids: CASSSDWGNIQYF. DNA for the CDR3: TGTGCCAGCAGTTCGGACTGGGGAAACATTCAGTACTTC.

The gene calls are TRBV9 and TRBJ1-2, with D possibly TRBD1 on 6 matching bases. V lost 6 bases to trimming and J lost 1 base, with 10 bases between them. There are 13 residues in the CDR3. CDR1 is SGDLS and CDR2 is YYNGEE in the germline V gene. The CDR3 coding sequence is TGTGCCAGCACAGGGGTCCGTAACTATGGCTACACCTTC. This translates into CASTGVRNYGYTF.

This chain uses TRBV19 with TRBJ2-1; no reliable D call. Germline V gene sequence: CDR1 LNHDA, CDR2 SQIVND (reference sequence). This CDR3 spans 16 amino acids. Trimming left V 1 base short and J 4 bases short, with 14 bases between. The CDR3 bases are TGTGCCAGTAGTATAGGTTACAGCCCAGCTTACAATGAGCAGTTCTTC. This translates into CASSIGYSPAYNEQFF.

The V gene is TRBV11-2, the J gene TRBJ2-7; the D is unclear. The germline V and J ends were trimmed by 5 bases and 3 bases, with 11 bases remaining between them. The CDR3 loop spans 13 amino acids. Germline CDR1 SGHAT, CDR2 FQNNGV. In nucleotides, the CDR3 is TGTGCCAGCAGCCTTGGCGGCATCTACGAGCAGTACTTC. Protein: CASSLGGIYEQYF.

V usage is TRBV19 and J usage is TRBJ2-1; 8 positions agree with TRBD1. In germline, CDR1 is LNHDA, CDR2 SQIVND (reference sequence). The CDR3 extends over 14 amino acids. V lost 3 bases and J lost 5; bases outside the gene matches: 3. This CDR3 reads CASSMGQAHNEQFF. The CDR3 region has the DNA TGTGCCAGTAGTATGGGACAGGCGCACAATGAGCAGTTCTTC.

This chain links TRBV5-1 with TRBJ2-3; D uncertain. The ends were cut back, 4 bases at V and 5 bases at J, with 5 bases in the middle. Germline V gene sequence: CDR1 SGHRS, CDR2 YFSETQ. This CDR3 is built from 11 residues. The DNA of the CDR3 is TGCGCCAGCAGCCAGGAAGATACGCAGTATTTT. It codes for CASSQEDTQYF.